Below, 15 T cell receptor beta chains from the same sample are listed, as sequenced in a study of shared clonotypes between healthy human individuals. The data were produced by immunoSEQ multiplex PCR, yet TCRdb's version contains in-frame clones alone and is incomplete. The table shows just over 2,000,000 clones, with about 95% occurring only once. CD45RO negativity and positive selection for CCR7 defined naive CD8 cells, a population that excluded terminally differentiated effector memory CD45RA+ cells. The sample was naive CD8+ T cells sorted from blood. The receptors derive from a man aged 18 to 30 in good health.

V gene TRBV7-9 combines with J gene TRBJ2-7; TRBD2 matches 8 bases. The CDR3 length is 17 residues. J lost 3 bases, V lost 5 bases, and 15 bases had no gene match. Germline values: CDR1 SEHNR, CDR2 FQNEAQ (reference sequence). CDR3: CASSPRSSGVGNYEQYF. The CDR3 region has the DNA TGTGCCAGCAGCCCCCGCAGTAGCGGGGTGGGGAACTACGAGCAGTACTTC.

CDR3 region: CASTQGTSGSYEQYF. The CDR3 DNA reads TGTGCCAGCACCCAGGGAACTAGCGGCTCCTACGAGCAGTACTTC. The chain uses TRBV7-9 and TRBJ2-7; 8 positions match TRBD2. The junction had 8 bases not matched to a gene; V was cut back by 7 bases and J by 0 bases. This CDR3 is 15 amino acids long. CDR1 is SEHNR and CDR2 is FQNEAQ in the germline V gene (reference sequence).

The chain joins TRBV7-9 to TRBJ2-2; TRBD2 agrees at 7 bases. J lost 5 bases, V lost 2 bases, and 8 bases had no gene match. In germline, CDR1 is SEHNR, CDR2 FQNEAQ (reference sequence). The CDR3 is 16 amino acids. The CDR3 loop reads CASSLRERDGTGELFF. CDR3 nucleotide sequence: TGTGCCAGCAGCTTAAGGGAGCGGGATGGGACCGGGGAGCTGTTTTTT.

J is TRBJ2-7 and V is TRBV6-5, with D tentatively TRBD1 or TRBD2 (5 bases each). The CDR3 length is 13 residues. The V end was cut by 8 bases, the J end by 0 bases, with 11 bases between. Germline CDR1 is MNHEY and CDR2 is SVGAGI. CDR3 protein: CASAEGTSYEQYF. The CDR3 DNA reads TGTGCCAGCGCCGAGGGGACCTCCTACGAGCAGTACTTC.

The V call is TRBV2, the J call TRBJ1-1, with a possible D match to TRBD1 (6 bases). Germline-derived CDR1 and CDR2 are SNHLY and FYNNEI. The CDR3 runs to 17 residues. V shed 5 bases and J shed 0 bases, with 19 bases lying between them. The CDR3 sequence is CASSSDSTSPLNTEAFF. The DNA of the CDR3 is TGTGCCAGCAGTTCGGACAGCACATCTCCCTTGAACACTGAAGCTTTCTTT.

The chain is built from TRBV25-1 and TRBJ2-3, with 7 bases lining up with TRBD2. The CDR3 loop spans 14 amino acids. Germline CDR1 MGHDK, CDR2 SYGVNS. V dropped 2 bases and J dropped 5; count of bases not matched to a gene: 4. CDR3 loop: CASSEREEEDTQYF. CDR3 coding DNA: TGTGCCAGCAGTGAACGGGAGGAGGAAGATACGCAGTATTTT.

The genes are TRBV27 and TRBJ1-5, with D perhaps TRBD1 (5 bases). Germline V gives CDR1 MNHEY, CDR2 SMNVEV (reference sequence). Trimming removed 2 bases at V and 4 bases at J, with 12 bases between. The CDR3 totals 15 residues. CDR3 DNA sequence: TGTGCCAGCAGTTTAACCGGGGCAGATAATCAGCCCCAGCATTTT. This translates into CASSLTGADNQPQHF.

The chain recombines TRBV19 with TRBJ2-1, with D tentatively TRBD1 (5 bases). This CDR3 region has 15 residues. Germline V gene lookup returns CDR1 LNHDA and CDR2 SQIVND (reference sequence). V was cut by 5 bases and J by 0 bases, with 11 bases left in between. The CDR3 region is CASSAQGYSYNEQFF. CDR3 nucleotides: TGTGCCAGTAGTGCGCAGGGTTACTCCTACAATGAGCAGTTCTTC.

The CDR3 loop is CASSLTATNEKLFF. For the CDR3, the DNA is TGTGCCAGCAGTTTGACAGCAACTAATGAAAAACTGTTTTTT. The V call is TRBV28, the J call TRBJ1-4, with D possibly being TRBD1 (5 bases). V lost 3 bases and J lost 0, with 5 bases in between. This CDR3 comprises 14 residues. Germline values: CDR1 MDHEN, CDR2 SYDVKM.

The chain couples TRBV9 to TRBJ2-3; D remains unclear. V gave up 3 bases and J gave up 4 bases, with 12 bases separating them. Germline lookup yields CDR1 SGDLS and CDR2 YYNGEE. The CDR3 has 14 residues. The CDR3, as DNA: TGTGCCAGCAGCGATGGCGTATGGGCAGATACGCAGTATTTT. It is translated as CASSDGVWADTQYF.

A note on this clone: Other DNA sequences from this sample encode an identical CDR3 as well. The rearrangement links TRBV6-1 to TRBJ2-7; 7 bases fit TRBD1. This CDR3 has 13 residues. The V gene's germline CDR1 is MNHNS and CDR2 SASEGT. The V segment lost 5 bases and the J segment 2 bases; nucleotides outside the gene matches: 3. The CDR3 bases are TGTGCCAGCAGTAACAGGGGACCCTACGAGCAGTACTTC. The encoded protein is CASSNRGPYEQYF.

This chain connects TRBV6-5 to TRBJ2-1, with 9 bases aligning to TRBD2. CDR1 and CDR2 (germline): MNHEY, SVGAGI. V lost 2 bases and J lost 0; bases outside the gene matches: 2. The CDR3 contains 16 residues. The DNA for the CDR3 is TGTGCCAGCAGTTACGCGGGAGGGGGCTCCTACAATGAGCAGTTCTTC. Its protein product is CASSYAGGGSYNEQFF.

CDR3 nucleotide sequence: TGCGCCAGCAGCCAAGAATGGGCAGCTCCCGGGCAGTACTTC. As protein: CASSQEWAAPGQYF. V is TRBV4-1 and J is TRBJ2-7; no clear D gene. Trimming removed 0 bases at V and 9 bases at J, with 15 bases between. CDR3 length: 14 residues. Germline V gene data show CDR1 as MGHRA and CDR2 as YSYEKL.

The V and J genes are TRBV6-5 and TRBJ2-6, with D unresolved. The CDR3 sequence is 14 residues long. CDR1 and CDR2 (germline): MNHEY, SVGAGI. The V end was cut by 8 bases, the J end by 2 bases, with 10 bases between. This chain's CDR3 is CASSSRTGANVLTF. DNA for the CDR3: TGTGCCAGCTCTTCGCGCACTGGGGCCAACGTCCTGACTTTC.

The chain recombines TRBV2 with TRBJ2-3, with D perhaps given as TRBD1 or TRBD2 (6 bases each). Trimming took off 9 bases at V and 1 base at J, with 23 bases between the two ends. The CDR3 is 17 amino acids. The germline gives CDR1 SNHLY, CDR2 FYNNEI. In DNA form, the CDR3 reads TGTGCCAGTGGGGGCGGGGATGCGGGAATTGGCACAGATACGCAGTATTTT. It translates to CASGGGDAGIGTDTQYF. Full variable domain (missing parts from reference TRBV2 and TRBJ2-3): EPEVTQTPSHQVTQMGQEVILRCVPISNHLYFYWYRQILGQKVEFLVSFYNNEISEKSEIFDDQFSVERPDGSNFTLKIRSTKLEDSAMYFCASGGGDAGIGTDTQYFGPGTRLTVL.